This TCR beta chain was obtained from a study of T cells after yellow fever vaccination. CDR3 length: 14 residues. V lost 0 bases and J 5 bases, leaving 10 bases between the germline ends. Germline lookup yields CDR1 LGHNA and CDR2 YNFKEQ. TCRdb fed the 5' RACE reads into MiXCR, producing one record per CDR3 protein. The sample has 400,000 or so distinct CDR3 sequences; approximately 18% are singletons. The source material was PBMCs, sampled before the yellow fever booster vaccination. V gene TRBV4-2 combines with J gene TRBJ1-1; D may be TRBD1 (5 bases). This TCR was sampled from a man aged 18 to 29 who received the YFV17D yellow fever vaccine. The CDR3 nucleotides are TGTGCCAGCAGCCAAGATACACGGGGGACTGAAGCTTTCTTT. Protein sequence: CASSQDTRGTEAFF.